These T cell receptor beta chains were read from a single sample in a study of cytomegalovirus exposure and HLA in healthy donors. Using immunoSEQ multiplex PCR, the repertoire was profiled, and TCRdb retains in-frame clones only, with some absent. The data show approximately 190,000 clones, with roughly 80% seen just once and around 6.7% held by the top ten. The source material was PBMCs. Receptors were obtained from a man younger than 30 in good health and CMV-seropositive. The CDR3 runs from the conserved cysteine through the conserved F or W. D genes are given only for firm matches. Clone size is given for some rows only: seen once, a few or many times, or a class if the clone is expanded.

D,V,J,size,DNA,CDR3
TRBD1,TRBV9,TRBJ1-5,NA,TGTGCCAGCAGCGTAGCCACAGGGACAGGGCCTAGCAATCAGCCCCAGCATTTT,CASSVATGTGPSNQPQHF
TRBD2,TRBV27,TRBJ2-7,NA,TGTGCCAGCAGGTCGGGACTAGCGGGCGCCTACGAGCAGTACTTC,CASRSGLAGAYEQYF
NA,TRBV20-1,TRBJ1-1,few,TGCAGTGCGCTACAGCGGACTGAAGCTTTCTTT,CSALQRTEAFF
TRBD2,TRBV7-2,TRBJ2-5,NA,TGTGCCAGCAGCTTGGGGAGGGCCACAGAGACCCAGTACTTC,CASSLGRATETQYF
NA,TRBV5-1,TRBJ1-1,NA,TGCGCCAGCAGCCTCTATCTGACAGAAACCAACACTGAAGCTTTCTTT,CASSLYLTETNTEAFF
TRBD1,TRBV5-1,TRBJ1-3,NA,TGCGCCAGCAGCCCAGGGACAGGGGGAAACACCATATATTTT,CASSPGTGGNTIYF
NA,TRBV9,TRBJ1-2,NA,TGTGCCAGCAGTATCGACAACAACTATGGCTACACCTTC,CASSIDNNYGYTF
TRBD1,TRBV5-6,TRBJ1-2,NA,TGTGCCAGCAGCTCGGACAGGAAGACCGGTCTGTCCTATGGCTACACCTTC,CASSSDRKTGLSYGYTF
NA,TRBV7-6,TRBJ1-3,NA,TGTGCCAGCAAGCGTGGAGGGAGCCTCTCTGGAAACACCATATATTTT,CASKRGGSLSGNTIYF
TRBD1,TRBV19,TRBJ2-2,NA,TGTGCCAGTAGTATACCGACAGGGGGTTTGGTCGGGGAGCTGTTTTTT,CASSIPTGGLVGELFF
NA,TRBV4-2,TRBJ1-4,NA,TGTGCCAGCAGCCAAGATCCCGCAGGGTCAGCTAATGAAAAACTGTTTTTT,CASSQDPAGSANEKLFF
TRBD2,TRBV29-1,TRBJ2-1,NA,TGCAGCCCCCCCCAACGACTAGCGGACCACTACAATGAGCAGTTCTTC,CSPPQRLADHYNEQFF
NA,TRBV27,TRBJ1-5,NA,TGTGCCAGCAGTTTCCGGACATATAGCAATCAGCCCCAGCATTTT,CASSFRTYSNQPQHF
TRBD2,TRBV28,TRBJ2-7,NA,TGTGCCACCTTCGCGGGGGACTACGAGCAGTACTTC,CATFAGDYEQYF
NA,TRBV9,TRBJ1-2,NA,TGTGCCAGCAGCGCGACGTCAAGTAGGAGCTATGGCTACACCTTC,CASSATSSRSYGYTF
TRBD1,TRBV11-2,TRBJ2-7,once,TGTGCCAGCAGCTCGGACAGGGGGCAGTTTTACGAGCAGTACTTC,CASSSDRGQFYEQYF
NA,TRBV7-2,TRBJ2-7,NA,TGTGCCAGCAGCGCACTTTTGGGAGCCTCCTACGAGCAGTACTTC,CASSALLGASYEQYF
NA,TRBV6-1,TRBJ1-5,NA,TGTGCCAGCAGTGAAGTTGGGACATCGAATCAGCCCCAGCATTTT,CASSEVGTSNQPQHF
TRBD2,TRBV6-1,TRBJ2-5,NA,TGTGCCAGCAGATCGGGACTAGGAGAGTCAGAGACCCAGTACTTC,CASRSGLGESETQYF